These T cell receptor beta chains were read from a single sample in a study of early T cells in non-severe SARS-CoV-2 infection. Each CDR3 protein gets one entry after TCRdb re-called the 5' RACE reads with MiXCR. This repertoire shows tens of thousands of distinct CDR3 sequences, roughly 13% found once; its top ten account for around 5.1%. Sequenced sample: whole blood. All receptors derive from an adult who was a healthcare worker with PCR-confirmed SARS-CoV-2 infection or an uninfected control (not recorded which). Both conserved end residues are part of each CDR3. The order of the fields is CDR3 DNA, CDR3 protein, clone size, V gene, J gene, D gene. D genes are given only for firm matches. Only some rows state a clone size, as once, few, many or a class for expanded clones.

CDR3nt: TGCAGCGTCGCCGGGACAGACACTGAAGCTTTCTTT; CDR3aa: CSVAGTDTEAFF; abundance: many; v_gene: TRBV29-1; j_gene: TRBJ1-1; d_gene: TRBD1
CDR3nt: TGTGCCAGCAGCCCCTTAGTCTTGGGGGAGCAGTTCTTC; CDR3aa: CASSPLVLGEQFF; abundance: many; v_gene: TRBV7-2; j_gene: TRBJ2-1; d_gene: NA
CDR3nt: TGCGCCAGCAGCTTGGGCTCCTACTCCCAAGAGACCCAGTACTTC; CDR3aa: CASSLGSYSQETQYF; abundance: NA; v_gene: TRBV5-1; j_gene: TRBJ2-5; d_gene: NA
CDR3nt: TGCGCCAGCAGCAGACTCGGGGCGAGCTCTGGGGCCAACGTCCTGACTTTC; CDR3aa: CASSRLGASSGANVLTF; abundance: many; v_gene: TRBV5-1; j_gene: TRBJ2-6; d_gene: NA
CDR3nt: TGTGCCATTCAGACAGGACCAAGGGATGAAAAACTGTTTTTT; CDR3aa: CAIQTGPRDEKLFF; abundance: few; v_gene: TRBV7-6; j_gene: TRBJ1-4; d_gene: NA
CDR3nt: TGCGCCAGCAGCTTGTACCCGGGGAACACTGAAGCTTTCTTT; CDR3aa: CASSLYPGNTEAFF; abundance: many; v_gene: TRBV5-1; j_gene: TRBJ1-1; d_gene: NA
CDR3nt: TGTGCCAGCAGCCTGCTAGGTCCGAATCAGCCCCAGCATTTT; CDR3aa: CASSLLGPNQPQHF; abundance: many; v_gene: TRBV3-1; j_gene: TRBJ1-5; d_gene: NA
CDR3nt: TGCAGCGCTGTTGGCTCGGGGGTCGGAGATACGCAGTATTTT; CDR3aa: CSAVGSGVGDTQYF; abundance: many; v_gene: TRBV29-1; j_gene: TRBJ2-3; d_gene: NA
CDR3nt: TGCAGCACGACGACAGGAGGCGTTAACACTGAAGCTTTCTTT; CDR3aa: CSTTTGGVNTEAFF; abundance: NA; v_gene: TRBV29-1; j_gene: TRBJ1-1; d_gene: NA
CDR3nt: TGTGCCAGCAGTGACTCATTTGGTACGCAGTATTTT; CDR3aa: CASSDSFGTQYF; abundance: many; v_gene: TRBV6-4; j_gene: TRBJ2-3; d_gene: NA
CDR3nt: TGTGCCAGCAGGGGTGAGACTTCCGGGGCCAACGTCCTGACTTTC; CDR3aa: CASRGETSGANVLTF; abundance: NA; v_gene: TRBV21-1; j_gene: TRBJ2-6; d_gene: NA
CDR3nt: TGTGCCAGCAGCCCACCTCTCACAGCGAACACAGATACGCAGTATTTT; CDR3aa: CASSPPLTANTDTQYF; abundance: many; v_gene: TRBV9; j_gene: TRBJ2-3; d_gene: NA
CDR3nt: TGTGCCAGCAGCCCCGGCCGGACAGGGGGCTTCTATGGCTACACCTTC; CDR3aa: CASSPGRTGGFYGYTF; abundance: NA; v_gene: TRBV7-8; j_gene: TRBJ1-2; d_gene: TRBD1
CDR3nt: TGTGCCAGCAGTTACGGTGGGATGGGCACAGATACGCAGTATTTT; CDR3aa: CASSYGGMGTDTQYF; abundance: many; v_gene: TRBV6-5; j_gene: TRBJ2-3; d_gene: NA
CDR3nt: TGCGCCAGCAGCACACAGGGCACGAACACTGAAGCTTTCTTT; CDR3aa: CASSTQGTNTEAFF; abundance: few; v_gene: TRBV5-1; j_gene: TRBJ1-1; d_gene: NA
CDR3nt: TGCAGTGCTAAGACAGGTAGCAATCAGCCCCAGCATTTT; CDR3aa: CSAKTGSNQPQHF; abundance: few; v_gene: TRBV20-1; j_gene: TRBJ1-5; d_gene: NA
CDR3nt: TGCGCCAGCAGTGTAGTACAGAAAGAGACCCAGTACTTC; CDR3aa: CASSVVQKETQYF; abundance: many; v_gene: TRBV10-2; j_gene: TRBJ2-5; d_gene: NA
CDR3nt: TGTGCCAGCAGTCTCCAGCGGGGGGGGTCCGATGAGCAGTTCTTC; CDR3aa: CASSLQRGGSDEQFF; abundance: many; v_gene: TRBV7-9; j_gene: TRBJ2-1; d_gene: TRBD2
CDR3nt: TGTGCCATCAACCCAGGGGGAGAGACCCAGTACTTC; CDR3aa: CAINPGGETQYF; abundance: many; v_gene: TRBV10-3; j_gene: TRBJ2-5; d_gene: TRBD1
CDR3nt: TGCAGCGTTGAAGGGTCCTACGAGCAGTACTTC; CDR3aa: CSVEGSYEQYF; abundance: many; v_gene: TRBV29-1; j_gene: TRBJ2-7; d_gene: NA
CDR3nt: TGTGCCAGCAGCTTAAATTGGGAGTACGAGCAGTACTTC; CDR3aa: CASSLNWEYEQYF; abundance: many; v_gene: TRBV7-2; j_gene: TRBJ2-7; d_gene: NA
CDR3nt: TGCAGTGCTCCCCGGGGGCGATACAATGAGCAGTTCTTC; CDR3aa: CSAPRGRYNEQFF; abundance: many; v_gene: TRBV20-1; j_gene: TRBJ2-1; d_gene: NA
CDR3nt: TGTGCCAGCAGTACAACAGGGCTGACCTACGAGCAGTACTTC; CDR3aa: CASSTTGLTYEQYF; abundance: few; v_gene: TRBV28; j_gene: TRBJ2-7; d_gene: NA
CDR3nt: TGTGCCAGCAGCTGGGAACTCGGCGGGTATGAAAAACTGTTTTTT; CDR3aa: CASSWELGGYEKLFF; abundance: few; v_gene: TRBV7-8; j_gene: TRBJ1-4; d_gene: NA
CDR3nt: TGCAGCGTTGTTGACGGGACTTACGAGCAGTACTTC; CDR3aa: CSVVDGTYEQYF; abundance: NA; v_gene: TRBV29-1; j_gene: TRBJ2-7; d_gene: NA
CDR3nt: TGCGCCAGCCCATTTCCCGACAGGATAGAGACCCAGTACTTC; CDR3aa: CASPFPDRIETQYF; abundance: NA; v_gene: TRBV23-1; j_gene: TRBJ2-5; d_gene: NA
CDR3nt: TGTGCCAGCAGTTACCCCCTGAGATTTGGGAGAAATCAGCCCCAGCATTTT; CDR3aa: CASSYPLRFGRNQPQHF; abundance: few; v_gene: TRBV6-8; j_gene: TRBJ1-5; d_gene: NA
CDR3nt: TGTGCCAGCAGCTTAGATACGGGTCCGGCCGGGGAGCTGTTTTTT; CDR3aa: CASSLDTGPAGELFF; abundance: many; v_gene: TRBV7-9; j_gene: TRBJ2-2; d_gene: NA
CDR3nt: TGTGCCAGCAGCCGCACAGGGGAGGAGGGCTACACCTTC; CDR3aa: CASSRTGEEGYTF; abundance: many; v_gene: TRBV6-6; j_gene: TRBJ1-2; d_gene: TRBD1
CDR3nt: TGTGCCACGACAGAAAACTACGAGCAGTACTTC; CDR3aa: CATTENYEQYF; abundance: NA; v_gene: TRBV10-3; j_gene: TRBJ2-7; d_gene: NA
CDR3nt: TGCGCCAGCAGTCAATCCGGGACAGCCTATGGCTACACCTTC; CDR3aa: CASSQSGTAYGYTF; abundance: few; v_gene: TRBV5-1; j_gene: TRBJ1-2; d_gene: TRBD1
CDR3nt: TGCAGTGCGGGGATATACAGAGAGACCCAGTACTTC; CDR3aa: CSAGIYRETQYF; abundance: many; v_gene: TRBV20-1; j_gene: TRBJ2-5; d_gene: NA
CDR3nt: TGTGCCAGCAGCTTACGTGGACGGATGAACACTGAAGCTTTCTTT; CDR3aa: CASSLRGRMNTEAFF; abundance: many; v_gene: TRBV11-2; j_gene: TRBJ1-1; d_gene: NA
CDR3nt: TGCAGCGCACGACTAGCGGACATCGGGGAGCTGTTTTTT; CDR3aa: CSARLADIGELFF; abundance: few; v_gene: TRBV29-1; j_gene: TRBJ2-2; d_gene: TRBD2